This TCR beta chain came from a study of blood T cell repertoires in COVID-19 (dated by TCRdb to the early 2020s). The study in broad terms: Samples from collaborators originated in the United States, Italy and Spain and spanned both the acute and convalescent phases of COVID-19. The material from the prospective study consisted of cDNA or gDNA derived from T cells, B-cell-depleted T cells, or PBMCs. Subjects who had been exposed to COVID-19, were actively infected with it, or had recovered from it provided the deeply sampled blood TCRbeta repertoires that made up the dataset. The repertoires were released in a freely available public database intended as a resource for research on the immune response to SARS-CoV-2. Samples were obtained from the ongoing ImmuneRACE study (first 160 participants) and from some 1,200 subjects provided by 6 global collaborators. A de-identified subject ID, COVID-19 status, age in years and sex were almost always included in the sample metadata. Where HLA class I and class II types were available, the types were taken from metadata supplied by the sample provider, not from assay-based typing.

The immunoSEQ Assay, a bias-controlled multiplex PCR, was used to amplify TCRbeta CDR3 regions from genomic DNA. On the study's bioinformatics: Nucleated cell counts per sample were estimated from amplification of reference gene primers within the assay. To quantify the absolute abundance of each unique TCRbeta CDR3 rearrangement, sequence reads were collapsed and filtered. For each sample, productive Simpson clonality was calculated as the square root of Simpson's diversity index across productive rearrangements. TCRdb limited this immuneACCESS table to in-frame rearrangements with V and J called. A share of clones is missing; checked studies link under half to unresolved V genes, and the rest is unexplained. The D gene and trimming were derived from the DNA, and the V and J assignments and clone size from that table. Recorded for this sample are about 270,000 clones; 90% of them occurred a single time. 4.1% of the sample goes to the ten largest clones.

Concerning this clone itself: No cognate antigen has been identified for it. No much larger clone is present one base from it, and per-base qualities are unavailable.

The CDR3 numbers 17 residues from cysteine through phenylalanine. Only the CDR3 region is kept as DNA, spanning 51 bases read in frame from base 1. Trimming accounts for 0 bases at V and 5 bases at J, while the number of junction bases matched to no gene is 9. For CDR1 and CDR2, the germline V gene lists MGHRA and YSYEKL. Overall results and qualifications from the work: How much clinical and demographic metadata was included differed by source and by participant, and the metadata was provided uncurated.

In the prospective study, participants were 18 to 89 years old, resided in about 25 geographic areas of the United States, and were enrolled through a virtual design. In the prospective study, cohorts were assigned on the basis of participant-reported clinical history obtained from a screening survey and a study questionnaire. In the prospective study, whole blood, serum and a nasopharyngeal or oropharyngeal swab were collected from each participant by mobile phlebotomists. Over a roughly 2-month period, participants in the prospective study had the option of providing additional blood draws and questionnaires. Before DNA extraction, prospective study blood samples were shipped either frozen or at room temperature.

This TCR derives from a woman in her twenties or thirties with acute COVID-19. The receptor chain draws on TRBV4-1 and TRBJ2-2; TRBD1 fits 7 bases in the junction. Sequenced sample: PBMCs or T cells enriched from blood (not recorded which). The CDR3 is CASSQDFRTGGTGELFF. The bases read TGCGCCAGCAGCCAAGATTTTAGGACAGGTGGGACCGGGGAGCTGTTTTTT.